Listed below are T cell receptor beta chains from one sample, sequenced in a study of blood T cell repertoires in COVID-19. Sequencing used immunoSEQ multiplex PCR; TCRdb keeps in-frame clones, though not all of them. In the table there are 35,000 or so clones, about 87% of which are singletons. The sample was peripheral blood. The origin of the receptors is a man between 65 and 85 years old with acute or convalescent COVID-19. The CDR3 runs from the conserved cysteine through the conserved F or W. Fields, in order: clone size, CDR3 length, D gene, V gene, J gene, CDR3 protein, CDR3 DNA. D genes are given only for firm matches. Clone size, where shown, is once, few, many, or a class for clones that have expanded.

clone size: NA
CDR3 length: 15
D gene: TRBD2
V gene: TRBV3-1/TRBV3-2
J gene: TRBJ2-1
CDR3 protein: CASSPRLAGYNEQFF
CDR3 DNA: TGTGCCAGCAGCCCCCGACTAGCGGGATACAATGAGCAGTTCTTC

clone size: NA
CDR3 length: 14
D gene: NA
V gene: TRBV2
J gene: TRBJ1-3
CDR3 protein: CAIDRDSAGNTIYF
CDR3 DNA: TGTGCCATAGATCGGGACTCGGCTGGAAACACCATATATTTT

clone size: NA
CDR3 length: 17
D gene: TRBD2
V gene: TRBV27
J gene: TRBJ2-3
CDR3 protein: CASSLSIGGGVVDTQYF
CDR3 DNA: TGTGCCAGCAGTTTATCGATCGGCGGGGGGGTGGTAGATACGCAGTATTTT

clone size: NA
CDR3 length: 15
D gene: NA
V gene: TRBV7-9
J gene: TRBJ1-2
CDR3 protein: CASSSAGTPGYGYTF
CDR3 DNA: TGTGCCAGCAGCTCCGCCGGGACACCCGGTTATGGCTACACCTTC

clone size: NA
CDR3 length: 17
D gene: TRBD1
V gene: TRBV5-4
J gene: TRBJ2-6
CDR3 protein: CASSLGQGPSGANVLTF
CDR3 DNA: TGTGCCAGCAGCTTGGGACAGGGACCCTCGGGGGCCAACGTCCTGACTTTC

clone size: NA
CDR3 length: 14
D gene: TRBD1
V gene: TRBV5-4
J gene: TRBJ1-2
CDR3 protein: CASSLQGADYGYTF
CDR3 DNA: TGTGCCAGCAGCTTGCAGGGGGCCGACTATGGCTACACCTTC

clone size: NA
CDR3 length: 13
D gene: TRBD1
V gene: TRBV28
J gene: TRBJ1-3
CDR3 protein: CAGLDRGGNTIYF
CDR3 DNA: TGTGCCGGCCTGGACAGGGGTGGAAACACCATATATTTT

clone size: NA
CDR3 length: 16
D gene: TRBD2
V gene: TRBV5-1
J gene: TRBJ2-5
CDR3 protein: CASSLVGAGGQETQYF
CDR3 DNA: TGCGCCAGCAGCTTGGTCGGAGCGGGAGGGCAAGAGACCCAGTACTTC

clone size: NA
CDR3 length: 15
D gene: TRBD1
V gene: TRBV19
J gene: TRBJ2-2
CDR3 protein: CASSRDRGLPGELFF
CDR3 DNA: TGTGCCAGTAGTCGGGACAGGGGCCTCCCCGGGGAGCTGTTTTTT

clone size: once
CDR3 length: 15
D gene: TRBD2
V gene: TRBV6-5
J gene: TRBJ2-3
CDR3 protein: CASRALAGITDTQYF
CDR3 DNA: TGTGCCAGCAGGGCCCTAGCGGGGATAACAGATACGCAGTATTTT

clone size: few
CDR3 length: 13
D gene: TRBD1
V gene: TRBV6-2/TRBV6-3
J gene: TRBJ2-1
CDR3 protein: CASSKGQGSEQFF
CDR3 DNA: TGTGCCAGCAGTAAGGGACAGGGAAGTGAGCAGTTCTTC

clone size: once
CDR3 length: 15
D gene: NA
V gene: TRBV7-6
J gene: TRBJ2-7
CDR3 protein: CASSLVEGNNREQYF
CDR3 DNA: TGTGCCAGCAGCTTAGTTGAGGGAAATAATAGGGAGCAGTACTTC

clone size: NA
CDR3 length: 12
D gene: NA
V gene: TRBV9
J gene: TRBJ1-1
CDR3 protein: CASSDGRTEAFF
CDR3 DNA: TGTGCCAGCAGCGACGGGAGGACTGAAGCTTTCTTT

clone size: NA
CDR3 length: 12
D gene: NA
V gene: TRBV28
J gene: TRBJ1-2
CDR3 protein: CASKTDPFGYTF
CDR3 DNA: TGTGCCAGTAAGACAGACCCCTTTGGCTACACCTTC

clone size: NA
CDR3 length: 16
D gene: NA
V gene: TRBV5-8
J gene: TRBJ2-3
CDR3 protein: CASSLEGRGDTDTQYF
CDR3 DNA: TGTGCCAGCAGCTTGGAAGGCAGGGGCGACACAGATACGCAGTATTTT

clone size: NA
CDR3 length: 14
D gene: TRBD2
V gene: TRBV7-3
J gene: TRBJ2-5
CDR3 protein: CASGREGRAETQYF
CDR3 DNA: TGTGCCAGCGGGAGGGAGGGTCGGGCTGAGACCCAGTACTTC

clone size: NA
CDR3 length: 14
D gene: NA
V gene: TRBV18
J gene: TRBJ1-2
CDR3 protein: CASSLAGDNYGYTF
CDR3 DNA: TGTGCCAGCTCCCTGGCGGGGGACAACTATGGCTACACCTTC

clone size: NA
CDR3 length: 13
D gene: TRBD1
V gene: TRBV19
J gene: TRBJ2-7
CDR3 protein: CASGTGDPYEQYF
CDR3 DNA: TGTGCCAGCGGGACAGGGGACCCCTACGAGCAGTACTTC

clone size: NA
CDR3 length: 14
D gene: TRBD2
V gene: TRBV28
J gene: TRBJ2-7
CDR3 protein: CASSRLAVSGEQYF
CDR3 DNA: TGTGCCAGCAGTCGACTAGCGGTTTCTGGGGAGCAGTACTTC

clone size: few
CDR3 length: 15
D gene: NA
V gene: TRBV10-2
J gene: TRBJ1-3
CDR3 protein: CASSNRATAGNTIYF
CDR3 DNA: TGCGCCAGCAGTAACAGGGCGACAGCTGGAAACACCATATATTTT

clone size: NA
CDR3 length: 16
D gene: NA
V gene: TRBV4-3
J gene: TRBJ1-4
CDR3 protein: CASSQVRSTGDEKLFF
CDR3 DNA: TGCGCCAGCAGCCAAGTTCGGTCGACAGGCGATGAAAAACTGTTTTTT

clone size: NA
CDR3 length: 15
D gene: NA
V gene: TRBV19
J gene: TRBJ1-5
CDR3 protein: CASSALTSRNQPQHF
CDR3 DNA: TGTGCCAGTAGTGCTCTGACATCTCGAAATCAGCCCCAGCATTTT

clone size: NA
CDR3 length: 18
D gene: NA
V gene: TRBV19
J gene: TRBJ1-6
CDR3 protein: CASRSGTASSSYNSPLHF
CDR3 DNA: TGTGCCAGTCGAAGCGGAACAGCGAGCAGCTCCTATAATTCACCCCTCCACTTT

clone size: NA
CDR3 length: 15
D gene: NA
V gene: TRBV5-6
J gene: TRBJ2-7
CDR3 protein: CASSLSGFNSYEQYF
CDR3 DNA: TGTGCCAGCAGCTTGTCAGGGTTTAACTCCTACGAGCAGTACTTC

clone size: NA
CDR3 length: 17
D gene: NA
V gene: TRBV6-2/TRBV6-3
J gene: TRBJ1-6
CDR3 protein: CASSYGTGSSYNSPLHF
CDR3 DNA: TGTGCCAGCAGTTACGGGACCGGGAGCTCCTATAATTCACCCCTCCACTTT

clone size: NA
CDR3 length: 15
D gene: TRBD1
V gene: TRBV3-1/TRBV3-2
J gene: TRBJ2-5
CDR3 protein: CASSPGTGGMETQYF
CDR3 DNA: TGTGCCAGCAGCCCGGGGACAGGAGGGATGGAGACCCAGTACTTC

clone size: NA
CDR3 length: 13
D gene: NA
V gene: TRBV7-8
J gene: TRBJ1-1
CDR3 protein: CASSFYGNTEAFF
CDR3 DNA: TGTGCCAGCAGCTTTTACGGGAACACTGAAGCTTTCTTT

clone size: NA
CDR3 length: 13
D gene: TRBD1
V gene: TRBV24-1
J gene: TRBJ1-2
CDR3 protein: CATLGTGAGGYTF
CDR3 DNA: TGTGCCACCCTAGGGACAGGGGCAGGCGGCTACACCTTC

clone size: NA
CDR3 length: 15
D gene: NA
V gene: TRBV9
J gene: TRBJ2-3
CDR3 protein: CASSLVAGNTDTQYF
CDR3 DNA: TGTGCCAGCAGCTTAGTGGCGGGGAACACAGATACGCAGTATTTT

clone size: NA
CDR3 length: 15
D gene: TRBD1
V gene: TRBV7-9
J gene: TRBJ1-4
CDR3 protein: CASSSTGARGEKLFF
CDR3 DNA: TGTGCCAGCAGCTCGACAGGGGCTCGGGGGGAAAAACTGTTTTTT

clone size: NA
CDR3 length: 14
D gene: NA
V gene: TRBV23-1
J gene: TRBJ1-1
CDR3 protein: CASSHTKQTGKAFF
CDR3 DNA: TGCGCCAGCAGTCACACCAAACAAACGGGAAAAGCTTTCTTT

clone size: NA
CDR3 length: 14
D gene: NA
V gene: TRBV19
J gene: TRBJ1-5
CDR3 protein: CASRMGAGVQPQHF
CDR3 DNA: TGTGCCAGTAGAATGGGTGCAGGGGTTCAGCCCCAGCATTTT

clone size: NA
CDR3 length: 16
D gene: TRBD1
V gene: TRBV5-5
J gene: TRBJ1-3
CDR3 protein: CASSDIRGRSGNTIYF
CDR3 DNA: TGTGCCAGCAGCGACATCAGGGGGCGATCTGGAAACACCATATATTTT

clone size: NA
CDR3 length: 14
D gene: NA
V gene: TRBV21-1
J gene: TRBJ1-4
CDR3 protein: CASSKQGAREKLFF
CDR3 DNA: TGTGCCAGCAGCAAACAGGGGGCGCGGGAAAAACTGTTTTTT

clone size: few
CDR3 length: 15
D gene: NA
V gene: TRBV6-2/TRBV6-3
J gene: TRBJ1-5
CDR3 protein: CASSYGGPINQPQHF
CDR3 DNA: TGTGCCAGCAGTTACGGCGGGCCGATCAATCAGCCCCAGCATTTT

clone size: NA
CDR3 length: 18
D gene: TRBD2
V gene: TRBV5-1
J gene: TRBJ2-5
CDR3 protein: CASSLDGLAGGLQETQYF
CDR3 DNA: TGCGCCAGCAGCTTAGACGGACTAGCGGGGGGACTCCAAGAGACCCAGTACTTC

clone size: NA
CDR3 length: 15
D gene: NA
V gene: TRBV9
J gene: TRBJ2-1
CDR3 protein: CASSVSLGGANEQFF
CDR3 DNA: TGTGCCAGCAGCGTATCCCTTGGAGGTGCCAATGAGCAGTTCTTC

clone size: NA
CDR3 length: 12
D gene: TRBD1
V gene: TRBV29-1
J gene: TRBJ2-5
CDR3 protein: CSTKTGMETQYF
CDR3 DNA: TGCAGCACAAAGACAGGGATGGAGACCCAGTACTTC

clone size: once
CDR3 length: 12
D gene: NA
V gene: TRBV7-9
J gene: TRBJ1-4
CDR3 protein: CASSDNREPLFF
CDR3 DNA: TGTGCCAGCAGCGACAACAGGGAACCTTTGTTTTTT

clone size: NA
CDR3 length: 14
D gene: TRBD1
V gene: TRBV27
J gene: TRBJ1-6
CDR3 protein: CASSSGTGHSPLHF
CDR3 DNA: TGTGCCAGCAGTTCGGGGACAGGGCACTCACCCCTCCACTTT

clone size: few
CDR3 length: 14
D gene: NA
V gene: TRBV6-5
J gene: TRBJ2-2
CDR3 protein: CASSYSSPTGELFF
CDR3 DNA: TGTGCCAGCAGTTACTCGAGCCCCACCGGGGAGCTGTTTTTT

clone size: NA
CDR3 length: 15
D gene: TRBD1
V gene: TRBV7-8
J gene: TRBJ1-5
CDR3 protein: CASSSLQGAYQPQHF
CDR3 DNA: TGTGCCAGCAGCTCCCTTCAGGGGGCCTATCAGCCCCAGCATTTT

clone size: NA
CDR3 length: 13
D gene: NA
V gene: TRBV9
J gene: TRBJ2-3
CDR3 protein: CASSLGGGSTQYF
CDR3 DNA: TGTGCCAGCAGCCTGGGCGGAGGGAGTACGCAGTATTTT

clone size: NA
CDR3 length: 15
D gene: NA
V gene: TRBV4-3
J gene: TRBJ2-7
CDR3 protein: CASSQAAQGGHEQYF
CDR3 DNA: TGCGCCAGCAGCCAAGCGGCACAGGGTGGCCACGAGCAGTACTTC

clone size: once
CDR3 length: 18
D gene: TRBD1
V gene: TRBV15
J gene: TRBJ1-1
CDR3 protein: CATSRGGTEISKDTEAFF
CDR3 DNA: TGTGCCACCAGCAGAGGAGGGACAGAAATATCCAAGGACACTGAAGCTTTCTTT

clone size: NA
CDR3 length: 13
D gene: NA
V gene: TRBV9
J gene: TRBJ2-3
CDR3 protein: CASSVAYTDTQYF
CDR3 DNA: TGTGCCAGCAGCGTAGCTTATACAGATACGCAGTATTTT